Only a few counts were recorded for the clone carrying this T cell receptor (beta chain). The ends lost 1 base at V and 1 base at J; junction bases unmatched: 5. The germline V gene has CDR1 DFQATT and CDR2 SNEGSKA (reference sequence). The CDR3 is made up of 15 amino acids. This sample was included in a study of T cell repertoires in cytomegalovirus infection. TCRdb reprocessed the reads via MiXCR and lists one record per CDR3 protein. This sample has 490,000 or so distinct CDR3 sequences; approximately 10% occur once, and the top ten carry about 10%. The TCR comes from a human donor in good health (CMV status not recorded). Some clones in this sample may be carry-over from other donors' samples. The sequencing input was PBMCs. This chain joins TRBV20-1 and TRBJ2-3; TRBD1 matches 7 bases. This CDR3 is CSARATGARTDTQYF. The CDR3 DNA follows: TGCAGTGCTAGAGCCACAGGGGCCCGCACAGATACGCAGTATTTT.